A selection of T cell receptor beta chains follows, all from one sample in a study of T cells in Graves' hyperthyroidism and ophthalmopathy. From the multiplex PCR reads, TCRdb called clonotypes with MiXCR, one entry per CDR3 protein. The table records 350,000 to 400,000 distinct CDR3 sequences, 19% of them present only once. The specimen was blood. These receptors came from a woman between 18 and 29 years old with Graves' hyperthyroidism. Both conserved end residues are part of each CDR3. Fields, in order: clone size, V gene, J gene, D gene, CDR3 DNA, CDR3 protein. D genes are given only for firm matches. A clone size is listed for some rows: how often the clone was seen (once, few, many), or a class if it is expanded.

>few|TRBV30|TRBJ2-5|NA
TGTGCCTATCAGGGGGGACGAGCGACCCAAGAGACCCAGTACTTC
CAYQGGRATQETQYF
>many|TRBV12-3/TRBV12-4|TRBJ1-1|NA
TGTGCCAGCAGTTCTGACAGTAACACTGAAGCTTTCTTT
CASSSDSNTEAFF
>many|TRBV7-3|TRBJ2-5|NA
TGTGCCAGCAGCTTAACGATAAAAGAGACCCAGTACTTC
CASSLTIKETQYF
>many|TRBV20-1|TRBJ2-5|TRBD2
TGCAGTGAGGGCGGGGGGTCCCAAGAGACCCAGTACTTC
CSEGGGSQETQYF
>NA|TRBV3-1|TRBJ1-4|TRBD1
TGTGCCAGCAGCACCCCCCCCGGGACAGGGGTTGAAAAACTGTTTTTT
CASSTPPGTGVEKLFF
>many|TRBV5-1|TRBJ2-7|NA
TGCGCCAGCAGCTTGCAGGGGATCGTTTCCTACGAGCAGTACTTC
CASSLQGIVSYEQYF
>NA|TRBV19|TRBJ1-1|NA
TGTGCCAGCCTCCCCCTGTTGGGGAGGACTGAAGCTTTCTTT
CASLPLLGRTEAFF
>many|TRBV6-1|TRBJ1-1|NA
TGTGCCAGCAGTGAGGCAGGGGATAGCACTGAAGCTTTCTTT
CASSEAGDSTEAFF
>many|TRBV20-1|TRBJ2-7|NA
TGCAGTGCTCTTCCCTACAGGGAGGGGACCTCCTACGAGCAGTACTTC
CSALPYREGTSYEQYF
>many|TRBV30|TRBJ1-1|NA
TGTGCCTGGAGTGTTGCTCGGGCTACTGAAGCTTTCTTT
CAWSVARATEAFF
>many|TRBV6-1|TRBJ1-1|NA
TGTGCCAGCAGTGAAGCAGGGAACACTGAAGCTTTCTTT
CASSEAGNTEAFF
>many|TRBV29-1|TRBJ1-1|NA
TGCAGCGTTGAGCTAGCGAGGGTTACTGAAGCTTTCTTT
CSVELARVTEAFF
>many|TRBV19|TRBJ2-7|NA
TGTGCCAGTAGTGACTTCCGAGGGGGACCTGATTACGAGCAGTACTTC
CASSDFRGGPDYEQYF
>few|TRBV6-1|TRBJ2-5|NA
TGTGCCAGCAGTGAAGCGCTCAGTGGGCAAGAGACCCAGTACTTC
CASSEALSGQETQYF
>NA|TRBV6-1|TRBJ2-7|TRBD2
TGTGCCAGCACGGATCTAGCGGGGGCTACCTACGAGCAGTACTTC
CASTDLAGATYEQYF
>many|TRBV7-2|TRBJ2-4|TRBD1
TGTGCCAGCACCTACGGGACAGGGTTAAACATTCAGTACTTC
CASTYGTGLNIQYF
>many|TRBV6-1|TRBJ1-3|NA
TGTGCCAGCAAGGCATATCGCTCTGGAAACACCATATATTTT
CASKAYRSGNTIYF
>few|TRBV4-1|TRBJ2-2|NA
TGCGCCAACAAAAAGGGGGGGCGAAACCCTCGGGGCACCGGGGAGCTGTTTTTT
CANKKGGRNPRGTGELFF
>many|TRBV7-9|TRBJ1-1|TRBD1
TGTGCCAGCAGCCCTGGACAGGGGACGAACACTGAAGCTTTCTTT
CASSPGQGTNTEAFF
>many|TRBV4-1|TRBJ1-2|NA
TGCGCCAGCAGCGCCACAGCAAACTATGGCTACACCTTC
CASSATANYGYTF
>NA|TRBV5-6|TRBJ2-7|NA
TGTGCCAGCAGCTCGGGAGTGATTGAGCAGTACTTC
CASSSGVIEQYF
>few|TRBV12-5|TRBJ2-7|NA
TGTGCTAGTGGTTCTCGGACGGGGGTTTTGGACGAGCAGTACTTC
CASGSRTGVLDEQYF
>NA|TRBV7-9|TRBJ1-6|NA
TGTGCCAGCAGCCAAGAAAATAATTCACCCCTCCACTTT
CASSQENNSPLHF
>few|TRBV29-1|TRBJ2-7|NA
TGCAGCGTTGGATTGATGGGACCCTACGTGCAGTACTTC
CSVGLMGPYVQYF
>few|TRBV3-1|TRBJ2-7|NA
TGTGCCAGCAGCCAGGGACACAACTACGAGCAGTACTTC
CASSQGHNYEQYF
>many|TRBV12-3/TRBV12-4|TRBJ2-7|NA
TGTGCCAGCAGTGACAGGATTTACGAGCAGTACTTC
CASSDRIYEQYF
>many|TRBV11-2|TRBJ2-5|NA
TGTGCCAGCAGCGCAGACGCTCTCGCCCGGGAGACCCAGTACTTC
CASSADALARETQYF
>NA|TRBV13|TRBJ1-1|NA
TGTGCCAGCAAAAACGGGGCTCGGGAAGCTTTCTTT
CASKNGAREAFF
>many|TRBV7-2|TRBJ1-1|NA
TGTGCCAGCAGCTTAGCACAGGCTGGTGAAGCTTTCTTT
CASSLAQAGEAFF
>many|TRBV12-3/TRBV12-4|TRBJ1-1|NA
TGTGCCAGCAGTTTTAACCCTAACACTGAAGCTTTCTTT
CASSFNPNTEAFF
>many|TRBV20-1|TRBJ1-5|NA
TGCAGTGCCCTCACTAGGAAGGGGGAGAGCAATCAGCCCCAGCATTTT
CSALTRKGESNQPQHF
>many|TRBV20-1|TRBJ1-1|NA
TGCAGTGCTAGACCCGGGGAGGAGACTTTCTTT
CSARPGEETFF
>many|TRBV6-5|TRBJ2-4|TRBD1
TGTGCCAGCAGATCGACAGGGGGGGCAAAAAACATTCAGTACTTC
CASRSTGGAKNIQYF
>many|TRBV5-1|TRBJ1-1|TRBD1
TGCGCCAGCAGCTCGACAGGGGTGGGGACTGAAGCTTTCTTT
CASSSTGVGTEAFF
>many|TRBV27|TRBJ2-2|TRBD2
TGTGCCAGCAGTCCAGCGGGGTGGACCGGGGAGCTGTTTTTT
CASSPAGWTGELFF
>many|TRBV20-1|TRBJ1-1|NA
TGCAGTGCCCCCCGACCCCAGAACACTGAAGCTTTCTTT
CSAPRPQNTEAFF
>many|TRBV20-1|TRBJ2-5|NA
TGCAGTGCGAGAATAATTGGGAGAGGGGGAGGGCTGAGGGCGGCCCAGTACTTC
CSARIIGRGGGLRAAQYF